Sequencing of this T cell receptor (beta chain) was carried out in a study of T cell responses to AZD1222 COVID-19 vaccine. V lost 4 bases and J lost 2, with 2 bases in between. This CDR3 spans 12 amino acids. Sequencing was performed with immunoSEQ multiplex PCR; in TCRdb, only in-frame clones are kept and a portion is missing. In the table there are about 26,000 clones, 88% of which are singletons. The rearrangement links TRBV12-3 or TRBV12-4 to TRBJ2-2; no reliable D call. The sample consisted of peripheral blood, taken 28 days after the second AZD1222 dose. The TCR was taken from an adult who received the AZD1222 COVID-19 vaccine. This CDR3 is CASSSNTGELFF. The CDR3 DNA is TGTGCCAGCAGTTCTAACACCGGGGAGCTGTTTTTT.